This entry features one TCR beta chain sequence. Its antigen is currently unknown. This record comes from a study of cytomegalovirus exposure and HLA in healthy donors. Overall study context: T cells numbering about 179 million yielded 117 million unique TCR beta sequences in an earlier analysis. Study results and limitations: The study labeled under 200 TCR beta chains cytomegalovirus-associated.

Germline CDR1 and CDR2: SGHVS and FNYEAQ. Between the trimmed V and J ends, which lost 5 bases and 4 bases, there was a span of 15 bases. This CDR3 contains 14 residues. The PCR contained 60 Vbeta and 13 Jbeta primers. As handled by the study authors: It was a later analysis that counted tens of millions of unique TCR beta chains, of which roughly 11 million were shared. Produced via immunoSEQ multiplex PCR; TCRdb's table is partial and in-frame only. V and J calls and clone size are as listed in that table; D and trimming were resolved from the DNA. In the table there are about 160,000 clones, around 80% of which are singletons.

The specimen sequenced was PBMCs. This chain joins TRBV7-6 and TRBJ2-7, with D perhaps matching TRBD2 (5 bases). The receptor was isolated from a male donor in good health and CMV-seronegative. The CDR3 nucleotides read TGTGCCAGCAGCCCGGGATTCCCCCTATACGAGCAGTACTTC. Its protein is CASSPGFPLYEQYF.